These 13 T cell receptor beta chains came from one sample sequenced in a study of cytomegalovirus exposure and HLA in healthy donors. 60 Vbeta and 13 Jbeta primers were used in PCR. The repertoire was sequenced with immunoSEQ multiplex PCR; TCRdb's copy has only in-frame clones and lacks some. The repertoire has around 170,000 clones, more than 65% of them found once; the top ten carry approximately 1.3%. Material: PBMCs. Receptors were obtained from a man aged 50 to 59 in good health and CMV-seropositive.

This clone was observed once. The CDR3 loop is CASSPPTIYEQYF. The CDR3 DNA reads TGTGCCAGCTCACCACCGACTATCTACGAGCAGTACTTC. V gene TRBV18 combines with J gene TRBJ2-7; perhaps TRBD2 as D (5 bases). The length of the CDR3 is 13 residues. V lost 0 bases, J lost 3 bases, and 6 bases lay in between. Germline V CDR1 and CDR2: KGHSH, LQKENI.

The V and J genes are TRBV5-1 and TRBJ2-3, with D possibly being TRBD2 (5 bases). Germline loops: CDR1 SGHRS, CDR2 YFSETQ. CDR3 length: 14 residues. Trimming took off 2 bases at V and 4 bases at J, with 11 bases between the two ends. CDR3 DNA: TGCGCCAGCAGCTTTGTCCTAGCCGCAGATACGCAGTATTTT. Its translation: CASSFVLAADTQYF.

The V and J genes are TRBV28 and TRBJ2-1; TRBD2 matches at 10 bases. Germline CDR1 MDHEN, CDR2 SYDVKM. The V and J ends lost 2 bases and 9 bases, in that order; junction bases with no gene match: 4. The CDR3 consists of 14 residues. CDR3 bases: TGTGCCAGCAGTTTAAGCGGGAGGGCCGGTGAGCAGTTCTTC. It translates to CASSLSGRAGEQFF.

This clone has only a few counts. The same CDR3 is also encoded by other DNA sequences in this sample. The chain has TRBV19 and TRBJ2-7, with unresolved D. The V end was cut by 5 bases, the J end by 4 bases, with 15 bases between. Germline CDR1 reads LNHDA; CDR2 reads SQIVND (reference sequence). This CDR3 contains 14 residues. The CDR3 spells CASSASAVRYEQYF. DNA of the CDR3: TGTGCCAGTAGTGCGTCAGCAGTGAGGTACGAGCAGTACTTC. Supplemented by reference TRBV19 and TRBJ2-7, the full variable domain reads DGGITQSPKYLFRKEGQNVTLSCEQNLNHDAMYWYRQDPGQGLRLIYYSQIVNDFQKGDIAEGYSVSREKKESFPLTVTSAQKNPTAFYLCASSASAVRYEQYFGPGTRLTVT.

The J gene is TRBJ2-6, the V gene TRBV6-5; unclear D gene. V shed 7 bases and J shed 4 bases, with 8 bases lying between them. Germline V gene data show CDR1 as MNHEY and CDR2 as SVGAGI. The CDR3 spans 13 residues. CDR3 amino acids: CASMESGANVLTF. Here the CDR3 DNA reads TGTGCCAGCATGGAGTCAGGGGCCAACGTCCTGACTTTC.

CDR3 nucleotide sequence: TGTGCCAGCAGTAGTTGGGGAGGGGAGGGCTACACCTTC. The encoded protein is CASSSWGGEGYTF. The gene calls are TRBV7-8 and TRBJ1-2; TRBD1 might be the D (5 bases). This CDR3 spans 13 amino acids. Germline V gene data show CDR1 as SGHVS and CDR2 as FQNEAQ. Deletions cut 6 bases from V and 8 bases from J, with 16 bases between.

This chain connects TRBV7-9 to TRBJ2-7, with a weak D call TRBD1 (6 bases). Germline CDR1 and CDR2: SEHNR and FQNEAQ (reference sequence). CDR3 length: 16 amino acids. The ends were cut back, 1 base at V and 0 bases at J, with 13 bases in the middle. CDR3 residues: CASSLVLQGPSYEQYF. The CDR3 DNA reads TGTGCCAGCAGCTTAGTTTTACAGGGCCCCTCCTACGAGCAGTACTTC.

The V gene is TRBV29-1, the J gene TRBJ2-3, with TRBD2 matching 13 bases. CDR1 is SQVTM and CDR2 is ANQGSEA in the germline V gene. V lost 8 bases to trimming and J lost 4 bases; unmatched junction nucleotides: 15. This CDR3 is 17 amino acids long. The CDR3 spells CSYNIMTSGRSPDTQYF. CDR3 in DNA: TGCAGCTATAATATTATGACTAGCGGGAGGTCCCCAGATACGCAGTATTTT.

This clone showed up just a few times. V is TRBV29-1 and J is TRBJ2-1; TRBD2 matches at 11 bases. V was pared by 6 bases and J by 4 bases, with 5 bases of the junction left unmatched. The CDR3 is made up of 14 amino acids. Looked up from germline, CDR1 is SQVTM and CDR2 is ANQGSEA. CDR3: CSVSPSGRYNEQFF. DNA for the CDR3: TGCAGCGTGTCCCCTAGCGGGAGGTACAATGAGCAGTTCTTC.

The CDR3 loop is CASSENWAIAEETQYF. DNA for the CDR3: TGTGCCAGCAGTGAAAACTGGGCGATAGCGGAAGAGACCCAGTACTTC. This chain uses TRBV6-1 with TRBJ2-5, with D tentatively TRBD2 (6 bases). V gave up 2 bases and J gave up 3 bases, with 16 bases separating them. The CDR3 is made up of 16 amino acids. CDR1 MNHNS and CDR2 SASEGT come from the germline V gene.

CDR3 residues: CASRQGASYNSPLHF. The CDR3 DNA reads as TGTGCCAGCAGACAGGGGGCGTCCTATAATTCACCCCTCCACTTT. The genes are TRBV27 and TRBJ1-6, with TRBD1 identical over 9 bases. Per the germline V gene, CDR1 is MNHEY and CDR2 is SMNVEV (reference sequence). V gave up 6 bases and J gave up 1 base; unmatched junction bases: 1. The CDR3 runs 15 residues.

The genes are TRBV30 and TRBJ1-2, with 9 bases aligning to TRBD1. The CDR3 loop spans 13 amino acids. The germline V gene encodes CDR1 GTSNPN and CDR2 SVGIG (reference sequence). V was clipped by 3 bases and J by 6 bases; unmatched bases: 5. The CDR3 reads CAWRGQGRDGYTF. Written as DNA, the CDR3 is TGTGCCTGGAGGGGACAGGGAAGGGATGGCTACACCTTC.

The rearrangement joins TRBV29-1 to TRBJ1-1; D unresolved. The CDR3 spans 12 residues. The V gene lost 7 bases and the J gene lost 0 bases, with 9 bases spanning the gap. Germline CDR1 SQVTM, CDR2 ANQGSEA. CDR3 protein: CSARNMNTEAFF. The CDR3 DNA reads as TGCAGCGCCAGGAATATGAACACTGAAGCTTTCTTT.